One and the same sample provided the 6 T cell receptor beta chains below, sequenced in a study of T cell responses to AZD1222 COVID-19 vaccine. Clones were sequenced by immunoSEQ multiplex PCR, and TCRdb holds only the in-frame ones, with some missing. The data hold some 150,000 clones, with roughly 90% observed a single time. The sequencing here drew on peripheral blood, taken 28 days after the second AZD1222 dose. These receptors all come from an adult who received the AZD1222 COVID-19 vaccine.

J is TRBJ1-2 and V is TRBV27, with TRBD1 matching over 9 bases. J was trimmed by 4 bases and V by 6 bases; bases with no gene match: 6. Per the germline V gene, CDR1 is MNHEY and CDR2 is SMNVEV (reference sequence). The CDR3 runs to 14 residues. CDR3: CASRPTGGSYGYTF. The CDR3 coding sequence is TGTGCCAGCAGACCTACAGGGGGCTCCTATGGCTACACCTTC.

The V and J genes are TRBV6-4 and TRBJ2-2; maybe TRBD1 (5 bases). The CDR3 loop spans 14 amino acids. Per the germline V gene, CDR1 is MRHNA and CDR2 is SNTAGT. V lost 4 bases and J lost 5, with 11 bases in between. CDR3 sequence: CASSAREGTGELFF. CDR3 coding DNA: TGTGCCAGCAGTGCCAGGGAAGGTACCGGGGAGCTGTTTTTT.

This chain links TRBV23-1 with TRBJ2-1; D perhaps matches TRBD2 (6 bases). TRBV23-1 is sorted into the ORF group, with uncertain function. V gave up 0 bases and J gave up 3 bases, with 6 bases separating them. This CDR3 has 14 residues. The CDR3 sequence is CASSQSEGYNEQFF. For the CDR3, the DNA is TGCGCCAGCAGTCAATCGGAGGGCTACAATGAGCAGTTCTTC.

This chain uses TRBV28 with TRBJ2-3; D might be TRBD1 (5 bases). CDR1 is MDHEN, CDR2 SYDVKM, per germline. This CDR3 is built from 14 residues. V lost 8 bases and J lost 2, with 14 bases in between. CDR3 nucleotides: TGTGCCAGCGGGGCCCCCGCATCCACAGATACGCAGTATTTT. Protein product: CASGAPASTDTQYF.

The V and J genes are TRBV3-1 (or the pseudogene TRBV3-2) and TRBJ1-3; D gene ambiguous. Germline CDR1 is LGHDT and CDR2 is YNNKEL (reference sequence). The V end lost 1 base, the J end lost 6 bases, and 7 bases lay between the germline ends. This CDR3 has 13 residues. The CDR3 DNA is TGTGCCAGCAGCCAAGGTCAAGAAAACACCATATATTTT. Encoded protein: CASSQGQENTIYF.

The chain uses TRBV11-2 and TRBJ2-3, with TRBD2 identical over 9 bases. The germline CDR1 and CDR2 sequences are SGHAT and FQNNGV. V lost 8 bases to trimming and J lost 0 bases; unmatched junction nucleotides: 12. The CDR3 is made up of 17 amino acids. As DNA, the CDR3 is TGTGCCAGCGCGAATAGCGGGGGTTCTTATAGCACAGATACGCAGTATTTT. This encodes CASANSGGSYSTDTQYF.